These 18 T cell receptor beta chains originate from one sample sequenced in a study of glioma-infiltrating T cells. Using RNA template, CDR3s of TCR alpha and beta were amplified with iRepertoire arm-PCR. TCRdb used MiXCR to reprocess the multiplex PCR reads, holding one entry per CDR3 protein. The data contain about 140,000 distinct CDR3 sequences, about two fifths of them seen just once; the ten biggest clones take up roughly 20%. The sample was glioma tissue, nonneoplastic brain tissue, or PBMCs (not recorded which). Receptors originate from a human donor with low-grade glioma or glioblastoma, undergoing nonglioma brain surgery, or in good health (not recorded which).

Only a few counts were recorded for this clonotype. CDR3 nucleotides: TGTGCCAGCAGCCTACCCCCCAGCGGGAACTACGAGCAGTACTTC. It yields the protein CASSLPPSGNYEQYF. This chain uses TRBV7-2 with TRBJ2-7, with 7 bases identical to TRBD2. Germline V gene lookup returns CDR1 SGHTA and CDR2 FQGNSA. Trimming took 5 bases from V and 3 from J; bases not matched to a gene: 10. The CDR3 loop spans 15 amino acids.

This clonotype was observed a handful of times. The chain uses TRBV6-1 and TRBJ2-5; the match to TRBD2 covers 9 bases. V gave up 5 bases and J gave up 2 bases; unmatched junction bases: 3. There are 14 residues in the CDR3. Germline CDR1 MNHNS, CDR2 SASEGT. The CDR3 sequence: CASSRTSAQETQYF. In DNA form, the CDR3 reads TGTGCCAGCAGTCGGACTAGCGCTCAAGAGACCCAGTACTTC.

In its sample, this clonotype was seen a few times. The V call is TRBV20-1, the J call TRBJ1-6, with D perhaps matching TRBD1 (5 bases). V was shortened by 1 base and J by 6 bases, with 10 bases between the two germline ends. The CDR3 sequence is 14 residues long. The V gene's germline CDR1 is DFQATT and CDR2 SNEGSKA (reference sequence). This chain's CDR3 is CSARGWGGNSPLHF. The DNA of the CDR3 is TGCAGTGCTAGAGGATGGGGGGGTAATTCACCCCTCCACTTT.

In its sample, this clonotype was seen many times. The V and J genes are TRBV28 and TRBJ1-6; tentatively, D is TRBD1 (6 bases). Between the trimmed V and J ends, which lost 6 bases and 8 bases, there was a span of 11 bases. The CDR3 totals 13 residues. Germline V lookup: CDR1 MDHEN, CDR2 SYDVKM. The CDR3 DNA is TGTGCCAGCAGGGACAGTGTTCATTCACCCCTCCACTTT. Its translation: CASRDSVHSPLHF.

The chain joins TRBV27 to TRBJ1-2; 10 bases are a match to TRBD1. J was trimmed by 8 bases and V by 5 bases; bases with no gene match: 11. The CDR3 runs to 15 residues. Germline V gene lookup returns CDR1 MNHEY and CDR2 SMNVEV (reference sequence). CDR3 protein: CASSGTGAGRRGYTF. CDR3 DNA sequence: TGTGCCAGCAGTGGGACAGGGGCCGGTCGGCGGGGCTACACCTTC.

This clonotype has just a few counts. The chain joins TRBV4-3 to TRBJ1-2; D is unresolved. CDR3 length: 14 amino acids. V lost 1 base and J 4 bases, leaving 10 bases between the germline ends. Germline lookup yields CDR1 LGHNA and CDR2 YSLEER. CDR3 sequence: CASSQATDFYGYTF. CDR3 bases: TGCGCCAGCAGCCAAGCTACGGATTTCTATGGCTACACCTTC.

This clonotype occurred a few times. This chain links TRBV6-1 with TRBJ1-2, with D possibly matching TRBD1 (6 bases). V lost 3 bases and J 5 bases, leaving 16 bases between the germline ends. Germline CDR1 and CDR2: MNHNS and SASEGT. CDR3 size: 15 residues. The CDR3 here is CASSDRGGYPYGYTF. The CDR3 nucleotides are TGTGCCAGCAGTGATCGAGGGGGATACCCATATGGCTACACCTTC.

Only a few counts were recorded for this clonotype. The rearrangement joins TRBV6-1 to TRBJ2-5; D uncertain. Germline values: CDR1 MNHNS, CDR2 SASEGT. The CDR3 extends over 13 amino acids. The V and J ends lost 6 bases and 2 bases respectively, with 10 bases between them. CDR3 residues: CASSPPRQETQYF. The DNA for the CDR3 is TGTGCCAGCAGCCCCCCCAGACAAGAGACCCAGTACTTC.

This clonotype was observed a few times. V is TRBV6-6 and J is TRBJ2-5; TRBD2 matches 7 bases. The V and J ends lost 0 bases and 5 bases, in that order; junction bases with no gene match: 12. Germline assignment: CDR1 MNHNY and CDR2 SVGAGI (reference sequence). The CDR3 loop spans 17 amino acids. CDR3 nucleotides: TGTGCCAGCAGTTACTCGAGTAGGCCGGGAGGAAAGGAGACCCAGTACTTC. Protein: CASSYSSRPGGKETQYF.

The rearrangement joins TRBV6-1 to TRBJ1-2, with TRBD1 identical over 7 bases. The CDR3 has 14 amino acids. The germline gives CDR1 MNHNS, CDR2 SASEGT. With V trimmed by 8 bases and J by 0 bases, 6 bases remained unmatched. CDR3 sequence: CASARQGPNYGYTF. The CDR3, as DNA: TGTGCCAGCGCCCGACAGGGACCTAACTATGGCTACACCTTC.

This chain links TRBV7-2 with TRBJ2-1; 8 positions match TRBD1. Germline loops: CDR1 SGHTA, CDR2 FQGNSA. Trimming removed 10 bases from V and 0 bases from J; junction bases left unmatched: 2. The CDR3 has 13 residues. As DNA, the CDR3 is TGTGCCACCCAGGGGGCCTCCTACAATGAGCAGTTCTTC. Its protein is CATQGASYNEQFF.

The V gene is TRBV7-2, the J gene TRBJ1-2; TRBD1 matches at 7 bases. With V trimmed by 1 base and J by 5 bases, 4 bases remained unmatched. The germline V gene encodes CDR1 SGHTA and CDR2 FQGNSA. CDR3 length: 14 amino acids. CDR3 amino acids: CASSLEPGGYGYTF. For the CDR3, the DNA is TGTGCCAGCAGCTTAGAGCCAGGGGGGTATGGCTACACCTTC.

This clonotype was found a few times. This chain connects TRBV3-1 to TRBJ2-5; a weak D match, TRBD2 (5 bases). Trimming removed 0 bases at V and 12 bases at J, with 11 bases between. This CDR3 comprises 12 residues. Per the germline V gene, CDR1 is LGHDT and CDR2 is YNNKEL (reference sequence). CDR3 sequence: CASSQDNGVKYF. DNA of the CDR3: TGTGCCAGCAGCCAAGACAACGGGGTTAAGTACTTC.

The rearrangement uses TRBV28 and TRBJ1-2; D is perhaps TRBD1 (6 bases). The germline CDR1 and CDR2 sequences are MDHEN and SYDVKM. The CDR3 is 13 amino acids. Trimming removed 7 bases at V and 2 bases at J, with 11 bases between. CDR3 bases: TGTGCCAGCATTAAGGACAGAAACTATGGCTACACCTTC. Protein product: CASIKDRNYGYTF.

The sample holds a few counts of this clonotype. The genes are TRBV2 and TRBJ1-2, with D hard to call. V lost 1 base, J lost 7 bases, and 10 bases lay in between. CDR1 and CDR2 (germline): SNHLY, FYNNEI. The CDR3 is 13 amino acids. CDR3 amino acids: CASSEGRETGYTF. Written as DNA, the CDR3 is TGTGCCAGCAGTGAAGGTCGCGAGACTGGCTACACCTTC. The full variable domain, with the rest looked up from reference TRBV2 and TRBJ1-2, is EPEVTQTPSHQVTQMGQEVILRCVPISNHLYFYWYRQILGQKVEFLVSFYNNEISEKSEIFDDQFSVERPDGSNFTLKIRSTKLEDSAMYFCASSEGRETGYTFGSGTRLTVV.

The chain employs TRBV12-5 and TRBJ1-5; D is possibly TRBD1 (5 bases). Between the trimmed V and J ends, which lost 0 bases and 2 bases, there was a span of 14 bases. CDR3 length: 17 residues. Germline V CDR1 and CDR2: LGHNT, FRNRAP. The CDR3 DNA reads TGTGCTAGTGGTTTGGTACTAGGGGATGTTGGCAATCAGCCCCAGCATTTT. Translation gives CASGLVLGDVGNQPQHF.

In its sample, this clonotype was seen many times. DNA for the CDR3: TGCGCCAGCAGCCAAGCGGGGGTCGAGACCCAGTACTTC. It is translated as CASSQAGVETQYF. This rearrangement joins TRBV4-3 to TRBJ2-5; TRBD2 might be the D (6 bases). Germline CDR1 is LGHNA and CDR2 is YSLEER. The germline V and J ends were trimmed by 1 base and 5 bases, with 8 bases remaining between them. This CDR3 comprises 13 residues.

The chain joins TRBV7-3 to TRBJ2-1, with 12 bases identical to TRBD2. The CDR3 consists of 14 residues. V was clipped by 10 bases and J by 5 bases; unmatched bases: 6. Germline V gene sequence: CDR1 SGHTA, CDR2 FQGTGA. The CDR3 DNA follows: TGTGCCAACCCGGGACTAGCGGGTGACAATGAGCAGTTCTTC. Its protein is CANPGLAGDNEQFF.